A selection of T cell receptor beta chains follows, all from one sample in a study of vaccination and CD4 T cells after COVID-19. Each CDR3 protein is one row after TCRdb ran MiXCR on the PCR reads. Among tens of thousands of distinct CDR3 sequences listed, 30% to 35% were seen once. Antigen specificity for these receptors is unknown. The sample in question was CD4+ T cells from blood, cultured in vitro, obtained about 7 months after SARS-CoV-2 vaccination. The receptors shown here come from a human donor who had recovered from COVID-19. Both conserved end residues are part of each CDR3. The D gene is left open where the match is weak. Expanded clones get a size class; other rows say once, few or many, or leave the size out.

V gene: TRBV20-1
J gene: TRBJ2-1
clone size: few
D gene: -
CDR3 DNA: TGCAGTGCTAGTGGGGCACCGACAAATGAGCAGTTCTTC
CDR3 protein: CSASGAPTNEQFF

V gene: TRBV20-1
J gene: TRBJ1-2
clone size: few
D gene: -
CDR3 DNA: TGCAGTGCTCTACTCGGGACGATGAGCTATGGCTACACCTTC
CDR3 protein: CSALLGTMSYGYTF

V gene: TRBV11-3
J gene: TRBJ2-4
clone size: -
D gene: TRBD1
CDR3 DNA: TGTGCCAGCAGCTACGGGACAGGGGGTGACATTCAGTACTTC
CDR3 protein: CASSYGTGGDIQYF

V gene: TRBV20-1
J gene: TRBJ2-7
clone size: few
D gene: -
CDR3 DNA: TGCAGTGCTAGTCCCGGGGGCATCACCTACGAGCAGTACTTC
CDR3 protein: CSASPGGITYEQYF

V gene: TRBV6-2/TRBV6-3
J gene: TRBJ2-3
clone size: -
D gene: TRBD2
CDR3 DNA: TGTGCCACCTCCTCCTTAGGACTAGCGCAGGGGGATACGCAGTATTTT
CDR3 protein: CATSSLGLAQGDTQYF

V gene: TRBV7-2
J gene: TRBJ2-3
clone size: -
D gene: -
CDR3 DNA: TGTGCCAGCAGCTCCGCATATGGGGGGATAAGCACAGATACGCAGTATTTT
CDR3 protein: CASSSAYGGISTDTQYF

V gene: TRBV15
J gene: TRBJ1-1
clone size: -
D gene: -
CDR3 DNA: TGTGCCACCAGCAACCGTAAGGGACCAATGAACACTGAAGCTTTCTTT
CDR3 protein: CATSNRKGPMNTEAFF

V gene: TRBV28
J gene: TRBJ2-7
clone size: -
D gene: TRBD2
CDR3 DNA: TGTGCCAGCAGTTTGGGAGGGAATAACGACGAGCAGTACTTC
CDR3 protein: CASSLGGNNDEQYF

V gene: TRBV7-2
J gene: TRBJ2-3
clone size: few
D gene: -
CDR3 DNA: TGTGCCAGCAGCTTGGGCCCCAGCACAGATACGCAGTATTTT
CDR3 protein: CASSLGPSTDTQYF

V gene: TRBV20-1
J gene: TRBJ2-7
clone size: -
D gene: TRBD2
CDR3 DNA: TGCAGTGCACAACTGACTAGCACCCACGAGCAGTACTTC
CDR3 protein: CSAQLTSTHEQYF

V gene: TRBV20-1
J gene: TRBJ1-1
clone size: few
D gene: TRBD1
CDR3 DNA: TGCAGTGCCAATACAGGGGACACTGAAGCTTTCTTT
CDR3 protein: CSANTGDTEAFF

V gene: TRBV7-2
J gene: TRBJ2-1
clone size: -
D gene: -
CDR3 DNA: TGTGCCAGCAGCTCCGCAGCAAGCTCCTACAATGAGCAGTTCTTC
CDR3 protein: CASSSAASSYNEQFF

V gene: TRBV20-1
J gene: TRBJ1-1
clone size: medium-sized
D gene: -
CDR3 DNA: TGCAGTGCTCCTGGGGCCGGACACACTGAAGCTTTCTTT
CDR3 protein: CSAPGAGHTEAFF

V gene: TRBV20-1
J gene: TRBJ2-1
clone size: few
D gene: TRBD2
CDR3 DNA: TGCAGTGCTAGAGGCGGCGGGAGGGTCTACAATGAGCAGTTCTTC
CDR3 protein: CSARGGGRVYNEQFF

V gene: TRBV5-4
J gene: TRBJ2-7
clone size: once
D gene: -
CDR3 DNA: TGTGCCAGCGGCTGGGGGCCGGGACAAGTTTCCTACGAGCAGTACTTC
CDR3 protein: CASGWGPGQVSYEQYF

V gene: TRBV2
J gene: TRBJ2-5
clone size: few
D gene: TRBD1
CDR3 DNA: TGTGCCAGCAGCCCCCCCGAAGGACAGGGGGTGGAGACCCAGTACTTC
CDR3 protein: CASSPPEGQGVETQYF

V gene: TRBV6-1
J gene: TRBJ2-5
clone size: -
D gene: -
CDR3 DNA: TGTGCCAGCACTCCGGACAGCAAAGAGACCCAGTACTTC
CDR3 protein: CASTPDSKETQYF

V gene: TRBV10-3
J gene: TRBJ2-3
clone size: few
D gene: TRBD2
CDR3 DNA: TGTGCCAGCAGAAAACTAGCGGGAGTGCAAGATACGCAGTATTTT
CDR3 protein: CASRKLAGVQDTQYF

V gene: TRBV19
J gene: TRBJ2-7
clone size: few
D gene: -
CDR3 DNA: TGTGCCAGTAGCCAACCAAGGGGTGACTACGAGCAGTACTTC
CDR3 protein: CASSQPRGDYEQYF

V gene: TRBV12-3/TRBV12-4
J gene: TRBJ1-1
clone size: -
D gene: -
CDR3 DNA: TGTGCCAGCAGAAAGGGGCTCATGAACACTGAAGCTTTCTTT
CDR3 protein: CASRKGLMNTEAFF

V gene: TRBV7-2
J gene: TRBJ2-7
clone size: -
D gene: -
CDR3 DNA: TGTGCCAGCAGCCCCGCCTACGAGCAGTACTTC
CDR3 protein: CASSPAYEQYF

V gene: TRBV6-1
J gene: TRBJ1-1
clone size: few
D gene: -
CDR3 DNA: TGTGCCAGCAGGGAAGAACAGGGACGAGCTTTCTTT
CDR3 protein: CASREEQGRAFF

V gene: TRBV15
J gene: TRBJ2-1
clone size: -
D gene: -
CDR3 DNA: TGTGCCACCAGCAGAGATCGACTAAACAATGAGCAGTTCTTC
CDR3 protein: CATSRDRLNNEQFF

V gene: TRBV7-2
J gene: TRBJ2-7
clone size: -
D gene: -
CDR3 DNA: TGTGCCAGCAGCTCGCAGGGGATCTCCTACGAGCAGTACTTC
CDR3 protein: CASSSQGISYEQYF

V gene: TRBV2
J gene: TRBJ1-2
clone size: -
D gene: TRBD1
CDR3 DNA: TGTGCCAGCAGTGAGAGCGGAGGGGGCGATGGCTACACCTTC
CDR3 protein: CASSESGGGDGYTF

V gene: TRBV7-8
J gene: TRBJ1-5
clone size: -
D gene: TRBD1
CDR3 DNA: TGTGCCAGCAGCTTACCTAGCGGGGGGGGGACAGGGAGGTTTGGGAATCAGCCCCAGCATTTT
CDR3 protein: CASSLPSGGGTGRFGNQPQHF

V gene: TRBV7-2
J gene: TRBJ1-5
clone size: few
D gene: -
CDR3 DNA: TGTGCCAGCAGCTTCGACAGGAGTAATCAGCCCCAGCATTTT
CDR3 protein: CASSFDRSNQPQHF

V gene: TRBV20-1
J gene: TRBJ2-5
clone size: few
D gene: TRBD1
CDR3 DNA: TGCAGTGCTAGAGCATACAGGGGGCGCTTAGAGACCCAGTACTTC
CDR3 protein: CSARAYRGRLETQYF

V gene: TRBV6-1
J gene: TRBJ1-2
clone size: -
D gene: -
CDR3 DNA: TGTGCCAGCAGTGAAACAGGCGGCATCTATGGCTACACCTTC
CDR3 protein: CASSETGGIYGYTF

V gene: TRBV7-2
J gene: TRBJ1-1
clone size: many
D gene: TRBD1
CDR3 DNA: TGTGCCAGCAGCTCGCAGGGGGCGAGGACTGAAGCTTTCTTT
CDR3 protein: CASSSQGARTEAFF

V gene: TRBV20-1
J gene: TRBJ2-3
clone size: -
D gene: TRBD2
CDR3 DNA: TGCAGTGCCTCAGCGGGGGGGCGCACAGATACGCAGTATTTT
CDR3 protein: CSASAGGRTDTQYF

V gene: TRBV24-1
J gene: TRBJ2-1
clone size: -
D gene: TRBD1
CDR3 DNA: TGTGCCACCAGTGATGGACAGGGTCAATCTACAGCGAATGAGCAGTTCTTC
CDR3 protein: CATSDGQGQSTANEQFF

V gene: TRBV19
J gene: TRBJ1-6
clone size: medium-sized
D gene: -
CDR3 DNA: TGTGCCAGTAGTATTGAGGACAATTCACCCCTCCACTTT
CDR3 protein: CASSIEDNSPLHF

V gene: TRBV30
J gene: TRBJ2-5
clone size: -
D gene: -
CDR3 DNA: TGTGCCTGGAGCCCTCCCGTTGGGCTTAAGACCCAGTACTTC
CDR3 protein: CAWSPPVGLKTQYF

V gene: TRBV15
J gene: TRBJ2-7
clone size: -
D gene: -
CDR3 DNA: TGTGCCACCAGCCGGGACACATACTACGAGCAGTACTTC
CDR3 protein: CATSRDTYYEQYF

V gene: TRBV19
J gene: TRBJ2-5
clone size: -
D gene: -
CDR3 DNA: TGTGCCAGTGGGGGGACCCGGGTCGCCTTGGGGACCCAGTACTTC
CDR3 protein: CASGGTRVALGTQYF

V gene: TRBV6-2/TRBV6-3
J gene: TRBJ1-5
clone size: -
D gene: TRBD1
CDR3 DNA: TGTGCCAGCAGGCGGGACAGATATAGCAATCAGCCCCAGCATTTT
CDR3 protein: CASRRDRYSNQPQHF

V gene: TRBV11-3
J gene: TRBJ1-6
clone size: few
D gene: TRBD1
CDR3 DNA: TGTGCCAGCAGCGCCGGGGGGGACAGGGTGAATTCACCCCTCCACTTT
CDR3 protein: CASSAGGDRVNSPLHF

V gene: TRBV7-2
J gene: TRBJ2-7
clone size: few
D gene: -
CDR3 DNA: TGTGCCAGCAGCGGTCGGACAGGACTATACGAGCAGTACTTC
CDR3 protein: CASSGRTGLYEQYF

V gene: TRBV7-2
J gene: TRBJ2-1
clone size: -
D gene: TRBD2
CDR3 DNA: TGTGCCAGCAGCTTAGTGACTAGCGGGTACAATGAGCAGTTCTTC
CDR3 protein: CASSLVTSGYNEQFF

V gene: TRBV6-5
J gene: TRBJ1-2
clone size: -
D gene: -
CDR3 DNA: TGTGCCAGCAGTCAACTCGAGGGAGGGGGTTATGGCTACACCTTC
CDR3 protein: CASSQLEGGGYGYTF

V gene: TRBV7-3
J gene: TRBJ1-6
clone size: medium-sized
D gene: -
CDR3 DNA: TGTGCCAGCAGCTTGCGGGGAGGTAATTCACCCCTCCACTTT
CDR3 protein: CASSLRGGNSPLHF

V gene: TRBV6-2/TRBV6-3
J gene: TRBJ2-7
clone size: -
D gene: TRBD1
CDR3 DNA: TGTGCCAGCGCTAAGACGACAGGGGGGTACGAGCAGTACTTC
CDR3 protein: CASAKTTGGYEQYF

V gene: TRBV11-3
J gene: TRBJ2-5
clone size: medium-sized
D gene: TRBD2
CDR3 DNA: TGTGCCAGCAGCTTAGGAGGACTAGCGGGAGGTCGGGAGACCCAGTACTTC
CDR3 protein: CASSLGGLAGGRETQYF

V gene: TRBV19
J gene: TRBJ2-7
clone size: -
D gene: -
CDR3 DNA: TGTGCCACTGGGAGGGGGGGTCATTGGTACGAGCAGTACTTC
CDR3 protein: CATGRGGHWYEQYF

V gene: TRBV20-1
J gene: TRBJ2-7
clone size: few
D gene: TRBD2
CDR3 DNA: TGCAGTGCTAGTGGAGGGACTAGCGGGGGATCCTACGAGCAGTACTTC
CDR3 protein: CSASGGTSGGSYEQYF

V gene: TRBV7-6
J gene: TRBJ1-5
clone size: few
D gene: -
CDR3 DNA: TGTGCCAGCAGCTTCTCCGCCGATCAGCCCCAGCATTTT
CDR3 protein: CASSFSADQPQHF

V gene: TRBV19
J gene: TRBJ1-2
clone size: -
D gene: -
CDR3 DNA: TGTGCCAGTAACTCAAGGGGCGTCCACTATGGCTACACCTTC
CDR3 protein: CASNSRGVHYGYTF

V gene: TRBV20-1
J gene: TRBJ2-5
clone size: -
D gene: -
CDR3 DNA: TGCAGTGCTAGAGACTGGAACAGGCCGGAAGAGACCCAGTACTTC
CDR3 protein: CSARDWNRPEETQYF

V gene: TRBV19
J gene: TRBJ1-5
clone size: -
D gene: TRBD1
CDR3 DNA: TGTGCCAGTAGTATAGATCGACAGGGATTAAGCAATCAGCCCCAGCATTTT
CDR3 protein: CASSIDRQGLSNQPQHF

V gene: TRBV27
J gene: TRBJ2-2
clone size: few
D gene: -
CDR3 DNA: TGTGCCAGCAGTGGACAGCCGAACACCGGGGAGCTGTTTTTT
CDR3 protein: CASSGQPNTGELFF

V gene: TRBV11-3
J gene: TRBJ1-1
clone size: -
D gene: -
CDR3 DNA: TGTGCCAGCAGCCCCGCGGGGGGCACTGAAGCTTTCTTT
CDR3 protein: CASSPAGGTEAFF

V gene: TRBV15
J gene: TRBJ1-1
clone size: -
D gene: TRBD1
CDR3 DNA: TGTGCCACCAGCACGGGACAGAGGGACACTGAAGCTTTCTTT
CDR3 protein: CATSTGQRDTEAFF

V gene: TRBV19
J gene: TRBJ2-3
clone size: -
D gene: -
CDR3 DNA: TGTGCCAGTACTCGGAGGGGGCTCGCAGATACGCAGTATTTT
CDR3 protein: CASTRRGLADTQYF

V gene: TRBV20-1
J gene: TRBJ2-2
clone size: -
D gene: TRBD2
CDR3 DNA: TGCAGTGCTATGCGGGAGCCCGGGGAGCTGTTTTTT
CDR3 protein: CSAMREPGELFF